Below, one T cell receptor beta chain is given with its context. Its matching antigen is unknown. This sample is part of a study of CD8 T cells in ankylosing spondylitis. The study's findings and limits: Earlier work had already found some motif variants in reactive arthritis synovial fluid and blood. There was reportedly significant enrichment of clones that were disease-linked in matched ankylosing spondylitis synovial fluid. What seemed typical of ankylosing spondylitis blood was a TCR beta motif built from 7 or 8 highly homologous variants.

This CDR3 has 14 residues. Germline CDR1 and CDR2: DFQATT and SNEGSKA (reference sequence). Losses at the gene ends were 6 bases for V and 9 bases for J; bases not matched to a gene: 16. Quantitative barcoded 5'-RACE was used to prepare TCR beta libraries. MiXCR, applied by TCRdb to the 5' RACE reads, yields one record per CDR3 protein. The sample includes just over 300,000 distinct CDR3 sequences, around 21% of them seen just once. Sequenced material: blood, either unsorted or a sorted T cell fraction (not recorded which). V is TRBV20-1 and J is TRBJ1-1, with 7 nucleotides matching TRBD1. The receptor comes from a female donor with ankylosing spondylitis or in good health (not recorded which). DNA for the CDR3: TGCAGTGCCCTACTAGACAGGGTGGAAGGAAAAGCTTTCTTT. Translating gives CSALLDRVEGKAFF.